This entry describes one TCR beta chain. Its antigen is currently unknown. The data were taken from a study of blood T cells in healthy people across ages. General observations from the study: With age, beta diversity per million T cells declined roughly linearly, significantly by approximately 40. PBMCs were not sorted, which prevented a conclusive comparison of naive versus antigen-experienced cells.

Through a sample-barcoded 5' primer and a J-beta primer mix, a second PCR was run for roughly 7 to 11 cycles. TCRdb reprocessed the 5' RACE reads with MiXCR, giving one entry per CDR3 protein. This repertoire shows 730,000 or so distinct CDR3 sequences, roughly two fifths found once; its top ten account for 20% to 25%. For every donor, a draw yielded roughly 10 milliliters of peripheral blood. Germline V gene data show CDR1 as DFQATT and CDR2 as SNEGSKA (reference sequence). Trimming cost V 4 bases and J 7 bases, with 17 bases left between them. CDR3 length: 14 amino acids. Material: blood. The clonotype comes from a woman aged 60-70 years in good health. This chain links TRBV20-1 with TRBJ2-1; maybe TRBD2 (6 bases). The CDR3, as DNA: TGCAGTGCTAACAGCGGGTGGGGGTCGAATGAGCAGTTCTTC. This codes for CSANSGWGSNEQFF.